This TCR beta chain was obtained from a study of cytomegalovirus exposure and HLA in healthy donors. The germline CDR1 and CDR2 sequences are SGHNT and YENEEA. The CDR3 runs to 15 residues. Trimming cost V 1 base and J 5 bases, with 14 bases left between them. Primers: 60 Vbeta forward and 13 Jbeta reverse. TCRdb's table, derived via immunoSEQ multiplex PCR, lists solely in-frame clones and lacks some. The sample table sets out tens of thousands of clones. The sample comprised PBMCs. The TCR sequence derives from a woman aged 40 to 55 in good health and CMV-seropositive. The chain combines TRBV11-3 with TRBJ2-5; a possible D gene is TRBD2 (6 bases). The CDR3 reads CASSLGGGVRETQYF. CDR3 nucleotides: TGTGCCAGCAGCTTAGGAGGAGGGGTTAGGGAGACCCAGTACTTC. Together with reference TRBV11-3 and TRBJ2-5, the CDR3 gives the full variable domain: EAGVVQSPRYKIIEKKQPVAFWCNPISGHNTLYWYLQNLGQGPELLIRYENEEAVDDSQLPKDRFSAERLKGVDSTLKIQPAELGDSAVYLCASSLGGGVRETQYFGPGTRLLVL.